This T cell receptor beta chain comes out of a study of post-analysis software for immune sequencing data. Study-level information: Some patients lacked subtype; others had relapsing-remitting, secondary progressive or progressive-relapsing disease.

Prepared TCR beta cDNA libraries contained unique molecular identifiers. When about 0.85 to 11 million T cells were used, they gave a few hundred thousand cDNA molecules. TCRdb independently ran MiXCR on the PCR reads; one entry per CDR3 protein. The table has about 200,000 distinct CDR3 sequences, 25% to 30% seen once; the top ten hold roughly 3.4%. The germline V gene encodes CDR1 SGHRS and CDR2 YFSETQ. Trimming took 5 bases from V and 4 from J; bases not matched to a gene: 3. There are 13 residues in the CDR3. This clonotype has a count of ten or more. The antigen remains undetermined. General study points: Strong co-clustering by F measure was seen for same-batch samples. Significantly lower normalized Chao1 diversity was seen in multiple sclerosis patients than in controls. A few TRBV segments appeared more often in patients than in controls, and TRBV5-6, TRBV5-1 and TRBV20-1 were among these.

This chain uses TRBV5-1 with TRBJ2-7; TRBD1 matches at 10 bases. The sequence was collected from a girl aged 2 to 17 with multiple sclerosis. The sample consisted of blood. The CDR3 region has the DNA TGCGCCAGCAGGGGGGACAGGGGTTACGAGCAGTACTTC. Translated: CASRGDRGYEQYF.